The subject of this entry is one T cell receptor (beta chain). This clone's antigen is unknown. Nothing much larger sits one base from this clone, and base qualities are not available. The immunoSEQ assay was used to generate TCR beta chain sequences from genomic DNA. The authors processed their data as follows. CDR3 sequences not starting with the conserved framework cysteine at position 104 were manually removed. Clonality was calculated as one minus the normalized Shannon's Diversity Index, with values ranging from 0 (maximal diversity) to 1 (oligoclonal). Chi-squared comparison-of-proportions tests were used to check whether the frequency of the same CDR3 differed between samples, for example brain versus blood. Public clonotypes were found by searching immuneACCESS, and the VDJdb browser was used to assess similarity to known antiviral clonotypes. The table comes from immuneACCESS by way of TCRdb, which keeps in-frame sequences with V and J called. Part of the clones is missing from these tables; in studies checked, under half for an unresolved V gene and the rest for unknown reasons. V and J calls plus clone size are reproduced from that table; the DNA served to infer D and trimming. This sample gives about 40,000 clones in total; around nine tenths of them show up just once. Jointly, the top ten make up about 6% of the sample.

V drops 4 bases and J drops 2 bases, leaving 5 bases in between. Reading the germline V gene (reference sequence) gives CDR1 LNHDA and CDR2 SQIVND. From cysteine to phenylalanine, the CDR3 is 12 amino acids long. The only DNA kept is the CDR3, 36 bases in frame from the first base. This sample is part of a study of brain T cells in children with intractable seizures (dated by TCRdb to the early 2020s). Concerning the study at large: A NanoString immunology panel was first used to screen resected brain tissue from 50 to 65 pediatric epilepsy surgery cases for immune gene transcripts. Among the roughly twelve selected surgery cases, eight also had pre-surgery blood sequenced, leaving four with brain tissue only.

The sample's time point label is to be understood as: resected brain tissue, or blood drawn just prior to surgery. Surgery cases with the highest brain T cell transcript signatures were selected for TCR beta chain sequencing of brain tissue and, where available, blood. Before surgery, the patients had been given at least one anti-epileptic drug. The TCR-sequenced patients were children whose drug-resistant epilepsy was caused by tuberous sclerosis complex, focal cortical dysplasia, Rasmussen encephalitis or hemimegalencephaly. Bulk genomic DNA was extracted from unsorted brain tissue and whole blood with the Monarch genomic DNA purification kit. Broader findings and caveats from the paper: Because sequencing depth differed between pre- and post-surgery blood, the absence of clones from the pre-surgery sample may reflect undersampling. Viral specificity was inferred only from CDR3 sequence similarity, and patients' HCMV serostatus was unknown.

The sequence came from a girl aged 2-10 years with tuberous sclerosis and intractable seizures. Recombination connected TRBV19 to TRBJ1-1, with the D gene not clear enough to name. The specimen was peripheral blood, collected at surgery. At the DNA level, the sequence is TGTGCCAGTAGTAAGGTTAACACTGAAGCTTTCTTT. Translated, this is CASSKVNTEAFF. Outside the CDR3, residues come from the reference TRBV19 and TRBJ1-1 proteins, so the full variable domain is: DGGITQSPKYLFRKEGQNVTLSCEQNLNHDAMYWYRQDPGQGLRLIYYSQIVNDFQKGDIAEGYSVSREKKESFPLTVTSAQKNPTAFYLCASSKVNTEAFFGQGTRLTVV.